Given below is one T cell receptor (beta chain) in context. The sample comes from a study of blood T cell repertoires in COVID-19. Across the study: COVID-19 samples collected from the United States, Italy and Spain covered acute and convalescent phases.

The Seattle patients, enrolled during active infection, were followed longitudinally. Original analysis: Amplification of reference gene primers was used by the study to estimate nucleated cell counts. The protocol was immunoSEQ multiplex PCR, while the TCRdb copy is restricted to in-frame clones and leaves out a portion. The DNA gave D and trimming, while V, J and clone size come from that table. The table records about 120,000 clones, roughly 90% of them present only once. Germline values: CDR1 SGHTA, CDR2 FQGNSA. V lost 2 bases and J 6 bases, leaving 11 bases between the germline ends. The CDR3 is made up of 14 amino acids.

The V call is TRBV7-2, the J call TRBJ1-5; D is undetermined. Sequenced: peripheral blood. This TCR came from a man in his 60s with COVID-19, enrolled during active disease. The CDR3 loop reads CASSLSSVVQPQHF. The CDR3 DNA is TGTGCCAGCAGCTTATCATCAGTGGTTCAGCCCCAGCATTTT. Together with reference TRBV7-2 and TRBJ1-5, the CDR3 gives the full variable domain: GAGVSQSPSNKVTEKGKDVELRCDPISGHTALYWYRQSLGQGLEFLIYFQGNSAPDKSGLPSDRFSAERTGGSVSTLTIQRTQQEDSAVYLCASSLSSVVQPQHFGDGTRLSIL.